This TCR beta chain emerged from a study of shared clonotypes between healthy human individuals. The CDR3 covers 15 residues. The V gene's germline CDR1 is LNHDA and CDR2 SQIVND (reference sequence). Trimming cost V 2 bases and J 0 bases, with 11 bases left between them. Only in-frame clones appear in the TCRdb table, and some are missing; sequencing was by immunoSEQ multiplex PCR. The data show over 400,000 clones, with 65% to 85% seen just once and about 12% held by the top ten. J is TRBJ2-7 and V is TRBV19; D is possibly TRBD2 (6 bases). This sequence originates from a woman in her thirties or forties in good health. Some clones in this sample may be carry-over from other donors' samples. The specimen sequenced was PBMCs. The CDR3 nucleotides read TGTGCCAGTAGTATATTGGGAGGCGGCTCCTACGAGCAGTACTTC. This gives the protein CASSILGGGSYEQYF.